This is a list of T cell receptor beta chains from one sample in a study of shared clonotypes between healthy human individuals. Assay used: immunoSEQ multiplex PCR; TCRdb lists only in-frame clones, some missing. In the table there are around 480,000 clones, almost 80% of which are singletons. The sequenced sample consisted of PBMCs. All receptors derive from a middle-aged woman in good health. Some clones in this sample may be carry-over from other donors' samples. Each CDR3 is given with its conserved first and last residue. A D gene is named only where the DNA matches it firmly. Expanded clones are given a class, and other clones once, few, many or no size at all.

J gene: TRBJ2-7; V gene: TRBV4-1; D gene: .; clone size: .; CDR3 protein: CASSQTVGYEQYF; CDR3 DNA: TGCGCCAGCAGCCAGACTGTGGGGTACGAGCAGTACTTC
J gene: TRBJ2-2; V gene: TRBV27; D gene: .; clone size: .; CDR3 protein: CASRFLCPNTGELFF; CDR3 DNA: TGTGCCAGCAGATTTCTCTGTCCTAACACCGGGGAGCTGTTTTTT
J gene: TRBJ2-1; V gene: TRBV7-9; D gene: .; clone size: .; CDR3 protein: CASSLVGSSYNEQFF; CDR3 DNA: TGTGCCAGCAGCTTAGTCGGGAGCTCCTACAATGAGCAGTTCTTC
J gene: TRBJ1-2; V gene: TRBV19; D gene: TRBD1; clone size: .; CDR3 protein: CASQTGGGGYTF; CDR3 DNA: TGTGCCAGCCAAACAGGGGGCGGTGGCTACACCTTC
J gene: TRBJ2-5; V gene: TRBV6-6; D gene: TRBD2; clone size: .; CDR3 protein: CASSILADQETQYF; CDR3 DNA: TGTGCCAGCAGTATACTAGCGGACCAAGAGACCCAGTACTTC
J gene: TRBJ2-7; V gene: TRBV9; D gene: TRBD2; clone size: .; CDR3 protein: CASSQPGRDNEQYF; CDR3 DNA: TGTGCCAGCAGCCAGCCCGGGAGGGACAACGAGCAGTACTTC
J gene: TRBJ2-5; V gene: TRBV5-1; D gene: .; clone size: once; CDR3 protein: CASSLEGETQYF; CDR3 DNA: TGCGCCAGCAGCTTGGAAGGAGAGACCCAGTACTTC
J gene: TRBJ2-7; V gene: TRBV5-1; D gene: TRBD1; clone size: .; CDR3 protein: CASSLATGGNEQYF; CDR3 DNA: TGCGCCAGCAGCTTGGCTACAGGGGGCAACGAGCAGTACTTC
J gene: TRBJ2-7; V gene: TRBV19; D gene: .; clone size: once; CDR3 protein: CASSIDREGSEQYF; CDR3 DNA: TGTGCCAGTAGTATAGATCGCGAGGGGAGCGAGCAGTACTTC
J gene: TRBJ2-2; V gene: TRBV6-1; D gene: .; clone size: .; CDR3 protein: CASSGLGGGWNTGELFF; CDR3 DNA: TGTGCCAGCAGTGGGCTCGGGGGAGGATGGAACACCGGGGAGCTGTTTTTT
J gene: TRBJ1-2; V gene: TRBV6-1; D gene: .; clone size: .; CDR3 protein: CASSEGANYGYTF; CDR3 DNA: TGTGCCAGCAGTGAGGGGGCCAACTATGGCTACACCTTC
J gene: TRBJ2-3; V gene: TRBV28; D gene: TRBD2; clone size: .; CDR3 protein: CASSTRTSGTTDTQYF; CDR3 DNA: TGTGCCAGCAGTACCCGGACTAGCGGGACCACAGATACGCAGTATTTT
J gene: TRBJ2-1; V gene: TRBV5-6; D gene: .; clone size: once; CDR3 protein: CASSPRPGPNNEQFF; CDR3 DNA: TGTGCCAGCAGCCCGCGACCGGGACCCAACAATGAGCAGTTCTTC
J gene: TRBJ2-2; V gene: TRBV23-1; D gene: .; clone size: .; CDR3 protein: CASSQRGGNTGELFF; CDR3 DNA: TGCGCCAGCAGTCAGAGGGGAGGGAACACCGGGGAGCTGTTTTTT
J gene: TRBJ2-5; V gene: TRBV9; D gene: TRBD2; clone size: .; CDR3 protein: CASSVGLAGGGQETQYF; CDR3 DNA: TGTGCCAGCAGCGTCGGACTAGCGGGAGGGGGCCAAGAGACCCAGTACTTC